This T cell receptor beta chain was recorded in a study of blood T cells in healthy people across ages. Primers used in a second PCR of about 6 to 11 cycles were a sample-barcoded 5' primer and a J-beta primer mix. TCRdb called the 5' RACE reads again in MiXCR, with one record for every CDR3 protein. This sample has hundreds of thousands of distinct CDR3 sequences, with roughly 50% found just once. This clonotype was found a few times. Germline CDR1 reads SGHVS; CDR2 reads FNYEAQ. Trimming took off 2 bases at V and 2 bases at J, with 14 bases between the two ends. The CDR3 covers 16 residues. The chain employs TRBV7-6 and TRBJ2-3; a possible D gene is TRBD2 (5 bases). The clonotype comes from a middle-aged man in good health. Material: blood. The CDR3 DNA follows: TGTGCCAGCAGCTTACTGGGAAGCGGTAACACAGATACGCAGTATTTT. Amino acids: CASSLLGSGNTDTQYF.